This T cell receptor beta chain was identified in a study of blood T cell repertoires in COVID-19. Across the study: Sites in the United States, Italy and Spain provided acute and convalescent COVID-19 samples.

Those enrolled in Seattle joined during active infection and were followed longitudinally afterward. Libraries were prepared by immunoSEQ multiplex PCR; TCRdb keeps only in-frame clonotypes and omits some of them. This sample has 150,000 to 180,000 clones, with around 83% found just once. V was pared by 6 bases and J by 4 bases, with 9 bases between. The CDR3 sequence is 11 residues long. Germline-derived CDR1 and CDR2 are DFQATT and SNEGSKA (reference sequence). The sequence derives from a woman aged 60-75 years with COVID-19, enrolled during active disease. This chain uses TRBV20-1 with TRBJ1-1, with D uncertain. Sequenced material: peripheral blood. CDR3 in amino acids: CSAAPGTEAFF. The DNA for the CDR3 is TGCAGTGCCGCCCCCGGCACTGAAGCTTTCTTT.